The 10 T cell receptor beta chains given below trace back to one sample, sequenced in a study of cytomegalovirus exposure and HLA in healthy donors. With 60 Vbeta and 13 Jbeta primers, the PCR was carried out. The assay was immunoSEQ multiplex PCR, and TCRdb's table has in-frame clones only and misses some. The table includes 150,000 or so clones, roughly four fifths detected once. Sequenced sample: PBMCs. These receptors all come from a man between 25 and 39 years old in good health and CMV-seropositive.

This chain links TRBV27 with TRBJ2-1; D is perhaps TRBD2 (5 bases). Germline V gene lookup returns CDR1 MNHEY and CDR2 SMNVEV (reference sequence). The CDR3 consists of 13 residues. The V end was cut by 4 bases, the J end by 3 bases, with 7 bases between. CDR3 in amino acids: CASSSRDYNEQFF. The CDR3 DNA is TGTGCCAGCAGTTCACGGGACTACAATGAGCAGTTCTTC.

The gene calls are TRBV6-1 and TRBJ2-2, with 9 bases lining up with TRBD2. Germline V gives CDR1 MNHNS, CDR2 SASEGT. Germline trimming cut 8 bases from V and 2 bases from J; bases unmatched to any gene: 3. This CDR3 contains 14 residues. The CDR3 coding sequence is TGTGCCAGCCCGGGACTAGCTAACACCGGGGAGCTGTTTTTT. Encoded protein: CASPGLANTGELFF.

This chain joins TRBV5-8 and TRBJ1-5, with D possibly TRBD1 on 5 matching bases. This CDR3 spans 14 amino acids. V lost 1 base and J 9 bases, leaving 14 bases between the germline ends. Germline CDR1 reads SGHTS; CDR2 reads YDEGEE. CDR3 loop: CASSLPGGKGPQHF. CDR3 coding DNA: TGTGCCAGCAGCTTGCCGGGGGGGAAGGGGCCCCAGCATTTT.

The chain has TRBV5-8 and TRBJ1-5; tentatively, D is TRBD1 (6 bases). CDR1 and CDR2 from the germline V gene are SGHTS and YDEGEE. This CDR3 is built from 14 residues. Trimming shortened V by 4 bases and J by 3 bases, and 11 bases separated the two germline ends. The CDR3 sequence: CASSKDSDNQPQHF. The CDR3 bases are TGTGCCAGCAGCAAGGACAGTGACAATCAGCCCCAGCATTTT.

This clone is labeled as medium-sized (0.01 to 0.1%). The rearrangement links TRBV6-1 to TRBJ2-2; D might be TRBD2 (6 bases). Per germline, CDR1 MNHNS and CDR2 SASEGT. The CDR3 consists of 15 residues. V lost 3 bases, J lost 5 bases, and 13 bases lay in between. CDR3 sequence (DNA): TGTGCCAGCAGTGAGATAGCGGATACTACCGGGGAGCTGTTTTTT. This gives the protein CASSEIADTTGELFF.

This clone was observed a handful of times. The CDR3 coding sequence is TGTGCCAGCAGTCGCCGGACAGGGGGCGCAGATACGCAGTATTTT. It codes for CASSRRTGGADTQYF. The chain employs TRBV6-5 and TRBJ2-3; 11 bases fit TRBD1. The CDR3 is made up of 15 amino acids. With 5 bases clipped from V and 4 bases from J, the junction kept 5 bases outside the gene matches. Germline V gene data show CDR1 as MNHEY and CDR2 as SVGAGI.

This chain links TRBV28 with TRBJ1-5; TRBD1 agrees at 8 bases. J gave up 0 bases and V 6 bases, and 10 bases lay outside the gene matches. The CDR3 extends over 17 amino acids. The V gene's germline CDR1 is MDHEN and CDR2 SYDVKM. CDR3 protein: CASSGPGTGISNQPQHF. CDR3 coding DNA: TGTGCCAGCAGCGGTCCCGGGACAGGTATTAGCAATCAGCCCCAGCATTTT. Looking up the rest from reference TRBV28 and TRBJ1-5 gives the full variable domain: DVKVTQSSRYLVKRTGEKVFLECVQDMDHENMFWYRQDPGLGLRLIYFSYDVKMKEKGDIPEGYSVSREKKERFSLILESASTNQTSMYLCASSGPGTGISNQPQHFGDGTRLSIL.

The V call is TRBV5-5, the J call TRBJ1-4, with D hard to call. CDR3 length: 18 amino acids. Trimming stripped 2 bases from V and 0 bases from J, with 17 bases between. CDR1 and CDR2 (germline): SGHKS, YYEKEE (reference sequence). The CDR3, as DNA: TGTGCCAGCAGCTTAGCGGTGGGCATTGGTGCAACTAATGAAAAACTGTTTTTT. Protein sequence: CASSLAVGIGATNEKLFF.

This clone occurred a few times. The chain recombines TRBV6-5 with TRBJ1-5; no reliable D call. The V end lost 4 bases, the J end lost 4 bases, and 5 bases lay between the germline ends. CDR1 and CDR2 from the germline V gene are MNHEY and SVGAGI. This CDR3 spans 12 amino acids. The DNA of the CDR3 is TGTGCCAGCAGTTCCCGTAATCAGCCCCAGCATTTT. It yields the protein CASSSRNQPQHF.

This clone was observed a few times. The chain carries TRBV7-8 and TRBJ1-4; 9 bases are shared with TRBD1. Germline V lookup: CDR1 SGHVS, CDR2 FQNEAQ. The V and J ends lost 5 bases and 5 bases, in that order; junction bases with no gene match: 3. This CDR3 is built from 14 residues. In nucleotides, the CDR3 is TGTGCCAGCAGCAGAGGACAGGGGAATGAAAAACTGTTTTTT. Its translation is CASSRGQGNEKLFF.